Listed below are T cell receptor beta chains from one sample, sequenced in a study of cytomegalovirus exposure and HLA in healthy donors. Some clones are missing from TCRdb's copy, which holds only in-frame ones; the method was immunoSEQ multiplex PCR. The data contain around 170,000 clones, approximately 81% of them seen just once; the ten biggest clones take up around 4%. The material sequenced was PBMCs. The receptor source for this set is a man aged 50-60 years in good health and CMV-seronegative. Each CDR3 is given without its conserved first and last residue.

TRBJ2-2 | TRBV10-2 | ASSQGSTGELF
TRBJ1-2 | TRBV6-1 | ASSAVYGYT
TRBJ1-2 | TRBV5-6 | ASSWGGRGYT
TRBJ1-5 | TRBV19 | ASSIGVFQPQH
TRBJ2-3 | TRBV5-4 | ASRPLGPGTVSTDTQY
TRBJ1-5 | TRBV19 | ASSPRQGNQPQH
TRBJ2-7 | TRBV12-5 | ASGLGLVLDEQY
TRBJ2-2 | TRBV15 | ATSRDWASDEELF
TRBJ1-6 | TRBV7-9 | ASSFEQANSPLH
TRBJ2-7 | TRBV9 | ASSVEGGAADEQY
TRBJ2-7 | TRBV5-5 | ASSLPPGQGGHEQY
TRBJ2-2 | TRBV9 | ASSPSGRANTGELF
TRBJ2-1 | TRBV6-1 | ASSWTLGDEQF
TRBJ1-2 | TRBV28 | ASSQGTAYGYT
TRBJ2-7 | TRBV15 | ATSEVDRGFYEQY
TRBJ2-5 | TRBV10-1 | ASSEEPWGDQY
TRBJ2-5 | TRBV2 | ASSETGYRNKRKTQY
TRBJ2-1 | TRBV7-3 | ASSLRLAGGPHEQF
TRBJ2-1 | TRBV2 | ASREAGGPI
TRBJ2-3 | TRBV9 | ASSVSRESTDTQY
TRBJ1-3 | TRBV5-5 | ASSLEARGAIY
TRBJ2-7 | TRBV5-5 | ASSARDSPYEQY
TRBJ2-7 | TRBV19 | ASSRWGPSSYEQY
TRBJ2-7 | TRBV9 | ASSSSPLAGLHEQY
TRBJ2-2 | TRBV7-9 | SSSLAGRRAGELF
TRBJ2-4 | TRBV19 | ASTGAKNIQY
TRBJ1-1 | TRBV27 | ASRSGGLLNTEAF
NA | TRBV10-3 | AISDARESRYEQY
TRBJ2-1 | TRBV5-1 | ASSFGTSGDGEQF
TRBJ2-3 | TRBV5-1 | ASSLRRGTDTQY
TRBJ1-1 | TRBV13 | ASSLYPEAF